This entry lists 2 T cell receptor beta chains sequenced from one sample in a study of spatial heterogeneity in lung cancer. Study-wide points: Expanded alpha and beta TCR counts within tumors tracked tumor mutation counts.

One entry per CDR3 protein results from TCRdb running MiXCR on the 5' RACE reads. The sample comprises about 23,000 distinct CDR3 sequences, more than 4.5% of which are singletons, and about 9.8% rests with the top ten. Documented time point: sample taken at primary tumor resection. The antigens for these receptors are not known. This specimen was lung tumor tissue, taken at surgery. These TCRs come from a male donor with early-stage non-small cell lung cancer.

This clonotype was counted at least ten times. The CDR3 DNA reads TGTGCCAGCAGCCCCCGACAGGGATCTGGAAACACCATATATTTT. Residues: CASSPRQGSGNTIYF. The chain couples TRBV7-2 to TRBJ1-3; 7 positions match TRBD1. The CDR3 totals 15 residues. The ends lost 5 bases at V and 1 base at J; junction bases unmatched: 5. Germline V gives CDR1 SGHTA, CDR2 FQGNSA.

In this sample, this clonotype turned up many times. The chain carries TRBV12-3 or TRBV12-4 and TRBJ2-1; 7 bases map to TRBD2. Unmatched junction bases numbered 6, after V lost 2 bases and J lost 5 bases. The CDR3 has 15 residues. This CDR3 is CASSLRPSGNNEQFF. CDR3 bases: TGTGCCAGCAGTTTACGGCCTAGCGGAAACAATGAGCAGTTCTTC.